The 26 T cell receptor beta chains listed next were all sequenced from one sample in a study of cytomegalovirus exposure and HLA in healthy donors. The PCR ran on 60 Vbeta and 13 Jbeta primers. TCRdb keeps only in-frame clones here, not all; method: immunoSEQ multiplex PCR. The repertoire consists of 130,000 or so clones, with 82% occurring once and the leading ten covering just over 8%. The source material was PBMCs. The receptors here all came from a woman aged 50 to 65 in good health and CMV-seropositive.

V gene TRBV12-5 combines with J gene TRBJ2-1; D possibly corresponds to TRBD2 (6 bases). V was clipped by 6 bases and J by 10 bases, with 22 bases between them. The CDR3 extends over 15 amino acids. Germline V gene data show CDR1 as LGHNT and CDR2 as FRNRAP. Here the CDR3 reads CASGRPGTPGGEQFF. CDR3 in DNA: TGTGCTAGTGGCCGCCCCGGGACTCCCGGTGGGGAGCAGTTCTTC.

The chain carries TRBV7-3 and TRBJ2-1, with D unresolved. CDR3 length equals 14 residues. Trimming took 1 base from V and 4 from J, leaving 8 bases between them. Germline CDR1 is SGHTA and CDR2 is FQGTGA. The CDR3 is CASSLNSGYNEQFF. The DNA of the CDR3 is TGTGCCAGCAGCTTAAACAGTGGATACAATGAGCAGTTCTTC.

This chain connects TRBV4-2 to TRBJ2-7, with a tentative D call TRBD1 (5 bases). The germline CDR1 and CDR2 sequences are LGHNA and YNFKEQ. Trimming took off 1 base at V and 2 bases at J, with 12 bases between the two ends. The CDR3 spans 15 residues. Written as DNA, the CDR3 is TGTGCCAGCAGCCAAGGTACCCAGGGTCCCTACGAGCAGTACTTC. It is translated as CASSQGTQGPYEQYF.

The genes are TRBV5-6 and TRBJ1-1; D uncertain. The germline V and J ends were trimmed by 3 bases and 0 bases, with 12 bases remaining between them. This CDR3 has 15 residues. Germline assignment: CDR1 SGHDT and CDR2 YYEEEE. The CDR3 here is CASSSGSTMNTEAFF. Here the CDR3 DNA reads TGTGCCAGCAGCTCCGGGTCAACTATGAACACTGAAGCTTTCTTT.

The genes are TRBV29-1 and TRBJ1-2, with D perhaps TRBD1 (6 bases). Germline V lookup: CDR1 SQVTM, CDR2 ANQGSEA. Trimming pared 3 bases from V and 1 base from J, leaving 21 bases between. The CDR3 consists of 17 residues. CDR3 nucleotides: TGCAGCGTTGAGGGGGGGCCGACTGAAAAAATTAACTATGGCTACACCTTC. This encodes CSVEGGPTEKINYGYTF.

The rearrangement uses TRBV5-5 and TRBJ1-2; possible D gene TRBD1, 6 bases. This CDR3 is 15 amino acids long. Trimming removed 3 bases from V and 4 bases from J, with 16 bases in between. Germline V CDR1 and CDR2: SGHKS, YYEKEE (reference sequence). This CDR3 reads CASSYVIRTVYGYTF. CDR3 DNA sequence: TGTGCCAGCAGCTACGTTATAAGGACAGTCTATGGCTACACCTTC.

The rearrangement joins TRBV9 to TRBJ1-1, with TRBD1 as a possible D gene (5 bases). The V and J ends lost 0 bases and 5 bases respectively, with 11 bases between them. The CDR3 covers 14 residues. Germline V gene lookup returns CDR1 SGDLS and CDR2 YYNGEE. This chain's CDR3 is CASSVDQGSTEAFF. For the CDR3, the DNA is TGTGCCAGCAGCGTAGATCAGGGCAGTACTGAAGCTTTCTTT.

The chain recombines TRBV29-1 with TRBJ2-1, with D maybe TRBD1 (5 bases). V was shortened by 1 base and J by 8 bases, with 6 bases between the two germline ends. This CDR3 has 11 amino acids. CDR1 is SQVTM and CDR2 is ANQGSEA in the germline V gene. CDR3 protein: CSVEGGYEQFF. For the CDR3, the DNA is TGCAGCGTTGAAGGGGGCTATGAGCAGTTCTTC.

The genes are TRBV2 and TRBJ2-7; D unclear. V was trimmed by 3 bases and J by 3 bases, leaving 3 bases between them. Germline V gene sequence: CDR1 SNHLY, CDR2 FYNNEI. This CDR3 has 11 residues. CDR3: CASSDHYEQYF. CDR3 nucleotides: TGTGCCAGCAGTGACCACTACGAGCAGTACTTC. The variable domain in full, completed from reference TRBV2 and TRBJ2-7, reads EPEVTQTPSHQVTQMGQEVILRCVPISNHLYFYWYRQILGQKVEFLVSFYNNEISEKSEIFDDQFSVERPDGSNFTLKIRSTKLEDSAMYFCASSDHYEQYFGPGTRLTVT.

The rearrangement links TRBV11-2 to TRBJ1-4; TRBD1 is a possible D gene (6 bases). CDR1 and CDR2 from the germline V gene are SGHAT and FQNNGV. V was pared by 3 bases and J by 4 bases, with 9 bases between. CDR3 size: 14 residues. The CDR3 DNA reads TGTGCCAGCAGCTTTCCAGGGGTTAATGAAAAACTGTTTTTT. Residues: CASSFPGVNEKLFF.

V gene TRBV28 combines with J gene TRBJ1-2; 7 bases are a match to TRBD1. This CDR3 is built from 13 residues. V was clipped by 2 bases and J by 6 bases; unmatched bases: 3. Looked up from germline, CDR1 is MDHEN and CDR2 is SYDVKM. The CDR3 loop is CASSLEGAHGYTF. The CDR3 DNA is TGTGCCAGCAGTTTAGAGGGGGCGCATGGCTACACCTTC.

The V and J genes are TRBV10-3 and TRBJ1-3; 7 nucleotides match TRBD1. The CDR3 has 14 amino acids. After removal of 11 bases from V and 0 bases from J, the junction contained 7 bases not matched to a gene. Germline values: CDR1 ENHRY, CDR2 SYGVKD. CDR3 sequence (DNA): TGTGCCTCGGGCGGGACAGACTCTGGAAACACCATATATTTT. It translates to CASGGTDSGNTIYF.

The V and J genes are TRBV5-4 and TRBJ2-5, with 9 bases that match TRBD2. Trimming took 0 bases from V and 4 from J; bases not matched to a gene: 7. The CDR3 contains 16 residues. Germline V gives CDR1 SGHNT, CDR2 YYREEE (reference sequence). CDR3 sequence: CASSLGGRGDAETQYF. Written as DNA, the CDR3 is TGTGCCAGCAGCTTGGGCGGGAGGGGGGACGCAGAGACCCAGTACTTC.

The J gene is TRBJ2-7, the V gene TRBV7-9, with a tentative D call TRBD2 (5 bases). The ends were cut back, 4 bases at V and 3 bases at J, with 10 bases in the middle. Germline loops: CDR1 SEHNR, CDR2 FQNEAQ (reference sequence). The CDR3 spans 13 residues. The CDR3 spells CASSYLAGYEQYF. CDR3 coding DNA: TGTGCCAGCAGCTACTTGGCGGGCTACGAGCAGTACTTC.

The rearrangement links TRBV7-3 to TRBJ1-1, with D possibly matching TRBD1 (5 bases). Germline V gives CDR1 SGHTA, CDR2 FQGTGA. The CDR3 length is 13 residues. Trimming removed 0 bases from V and 7 bases from J, with 9 bases in between. CDR3 nucleotides: TGTGCCAGCAGCTTAACGCTGCAGGGTGAAGCTTTCTTT. As protein: CASSLTLQGEAFF.

This clone was counted between two and nine times. This rearrangement joins TRBV6-1 to TRBJ1-3, with a weak D call TRBD1 (6 bases). Germline V gene data show CDR1 as MNHNS and CDR2 as SASEGT. Trimming took 10 bases from V and 0 from J, leaving 13 bases between them. This CDR3 comprises 14 residues. The CDR3 DNA sequence: TGTGCCACTAGACAGGACAACTCTGGAAACACCATATATTTT. Protein product: CATRQDNSGNTIYF.

The V gene is TRBV7-2, the J gene TRBJ1-1; no firm D call. This CDR3 comprises 13 residues. The germline V and J ends were trimmed by 5 bases and 10 bases, with 17 bases remaining between them. Germline CDR1 reads SGHTA; CDR2 reads FQGNSA. For the CDR3, the DNA is TGTGCCAGCAGCCCCGGGCCTCAGAGGGCAGCTTTCTTT. As protein: CASSPGPQRAAFF.

This rearrangement joins TRBV7-9 to TRBJ2-7, with a weak D call TRBD2 (5 bases). The germline CDR1 and CDR2 sequences are SEHNR and FQNEAQ (reference sequence). CDR3 length equals 15 residues. V lost 5 bases and J 3 bases, leaving 17 bases between the germline ends. CDR3 coding DNA: TGTGCCAGCAGCGATACCGCAAGGACTCTCTACGAGCAGTACTTC. It is translated as CASSDTARTLYEQYF.

The chain is built from TRBV5-4 and TRBJ1-1; D is possibly TRBD1 (6 bases). Trimming removed 2 bases from V and 12 bases from J, with 26 bases in between. The CDR3 loop spans 16 amino acids. Germline values: CDR1 SGHNT, CDR2 YYREEE (reference sequence). CDR3 DNA sequence: TGTGCCAGCAGCTTACAAGCCACAGGGTTCGGGGCCCGGACTTTCTTT. Residues: CASSLQATGFGARTFF.

The CDR3, as DNA: TGTGCCAGCAGCAGGGACAGGGGAATGAACACTGAAGCTTTCTTT. This translates into CASSRDRGMNTEAFF. The J gene is TRBJ1-1, the V gene TRBV11-2, with 10 bases aligning to TRBD1. Losses at the gene ends were 5 bases for V and 0 bases for J; bases not matched to a gene: 3. This CDR3 has 15 amino acids. Germline V CDR1 and CDR2: SGHAT, FQNNGV.

In this sample, this clone turned up a few times. The chain recombines TRBV7-9 with TRBJ2-3; 8 nucleotides align to TRBD2. This CDR3 spans 17 amino acids. CDR1 and CDR2 from the germline V gene are SEHNR and FQNEAQ (reference sequence). The V and J ends lost 4 bases and 1 base, in that order; junction bases with no gene match: 10. The CDR3 loop reads CASSSSPTAGGTDTQYF. The CDR3 bases are TGTGCCAGCAGCTCCTCGCCTACAGCGGGGGGCACAGATACGCAGTATTTT.

This chain links TRBV9 with TRBJ2-7, with D maybe TRBD1 (6 bases). This CDR3 contains 15 residues. Germline-derived CDR1 and CDR2 are SGDLS and YYNGEE. V was trimmed by 4 bases and J by 5 bases, leaving 19 bases between them. This CDR3 is CASSPTLGAMDEQYF. The CDR3 nucleotides read TGTGCCAGCAGCCCGACATTGGGGGCGATGGACGAGCAGTACTTC.

The chain links TRBV7-9 to TRBJ2-2; TRBD2 aligns across 8 bases. After removal of 4 bases from V and 6 bases from J, the junction contained 4 bases not matched to a gene. The CDR3 has 14 amino acids. Germline V gene sequence: CDR1 SEHNR, CDR2 FQNEAQ (reference sequence). The CDR3 loop reads CASSWTSRAGELFF. CDR3 bases: TGTGCCAGCAGCTGGACTAGCCGTGCCGGGGAGCTGTTTTTT.

This clone was observed a few times. Written as DNA, the CDR3 is TGTGCCAGCAGCCAATCAGCTTCGGGTAGGGGGCACGACGAGCAGTACTTC. Its translation: CASSQSASGRGHDEQYF. The chain recombines TRBV16 with TRBJ2-7; 7 bases line up with TRBD1. CDR1 is KGHSY and CDR2 is FQNENV in the germline V gene. This CDR3 spans 17 amino acids. Trimming cost V 0 bases and J 5 bases; bases outside gene matches: 13.

The V and J genes are TRBV10-1 and TRBJ1-2; possibly TRBD1 for D (6 bases). Trimming took 5 bases from V and 5 from J, leaving 12 bases between them. The germline V gene has CDR1 WNHNN and CDR2 SYGVQD (reference sequence). The CDR3 consists of 13 residues. CDR3 in DNA: TGCGCCAGCAGTACCACAGGGTCGTATGGCTACACCTTC. As protein: CASSTTGSYGYTF.

V gene TRBV19 combines with J gene TRBJ2-7; 12 bases agree with TRBD2. With 5 bases clipped from V and 3 bases from J, the junction kept 8 bases outside the gene matches. The length of the CDR3 is 16 residues. From germline, CDR1 is LNHDA and CDR2 SQIVND (reference sequence). CDR3 sequence reads: CASSSRTSGIIYEQYF. CDR3 nucleotides: TGTGCCAGTAGTTCCCGGACTAGCGGGATTATCTACGAGCAGTACTTC.